The subject of this entry is one T cell receptor (beta chain). This specimen belongs to a study of blood T cells in healthy people across ages. Trimming left V 5 bases short and J 3 bases short, with 19 bases between. The CDR3 runs to 16 residues. Looked up from germline, CDR1 is MNHNS and CDR2 is SASEGT. Primers used in a second PCR of roughly 6 to 11 cycles were a sample-barcoded 5' primer and a J-beta primer mix. MiXCR, applied by TCRdb to the 5' RACE reads, yields one record per CDR3 protein. The sample shows roughly 700,000 distinct CDR3 sequences, around a quarter of them seen only once. The sample also formed part of further work on T cells of mothers and their children. That study adds: A few healthy Caucasian mothers, along with their six children, served as the donors.

This receptor was identified in a boy between 5 and 17 years old in good health. The rearrangement uses TRBV6-1 and TRBJ1-2, with D perhaps matching TRBD1 (6 bases). Sequencing used blood. The CDR3 sequence: CASSPRGSSSYYGYTF. In nucleotides, the CDR3 is TGTGCCAGCAGTCCCAGGGGCTCAAGTTCTTACTATGGCTACACCTTC.